The 20 T cell receptor beta chains below come from one sample, sequenced in a study of Ad26.COV2.S vaccination and SARS-CoV-2 variants. The assay was immunoSEQ multiplex PCR, and TCRdb's table has in-frame clones only and misses some. The data contain about 350,000 clones, approximately 90% of them singletons. Here the sequenced sample was peripheral blood, taken after recovery from COVID-19. The receptors were sampled from a human donor who had recovered from COVID-19.

The V and J genes are TRBV6-6 and TRBJ2-5, with 12 bases identical to TRBD2. The CDR3 totals 18 residues. J was trimmed by 2 bases and V by 5 bases; bases with no gene match: 12. CDR1 and CDR2 (germline): MNHNY, SVGAGI (reference sequence). CDR3 residues: CASSLRLAGELLQETQYF. In DNA form, the CDR3 reads TGTGCCAGCAGTCTCCGACTAGCGGGGGAGCTACTACAAGAGACCCAGTACTTC.

In regard to this clone: Relative to the germline gene, one junction end is altered; a read error may explain this. The chain has TRBV6-1 and TRBJ1-2; 8 bases match TRBD1. This CDR3 contains 16 residues. From germline, CDR1 is MNHNS and CDR2 SASEGT. CDR3 sequence reads: CASSEFAQGAKYGYTF. The CDR3 DNA reads TGTGCCAGCAGTGAATTTGCCCAGGGGGCTAAGTATGGCTACACCTTC.

V usage is TRBV5-6 and J usage is TRBJ1-3, with D perhaps matching TRBD1 (6 bases). The V end lost 4 bases, the J end lost 0 bases, and 17 bases lay between the germline ends. Germline V CDR1 and CDR2: SGHDT, YYEEEE. This CDR3 is 17 amino acids long. DNA of the CDR3: TGTGCCAGCAGCGAGGCGGGCCGGGGGCACTCTGGAAACACCATATATTTT. Translation: CASSEAGRGHSGNTIYF.

J is TRBJ2-6 and V is TRBV11-2, with 7 positions matching TRBD1. J was trimmed by 0 bases and V by 2 bases; bases with no gene match: 7. The CDR3 consists of 18 residues. The germline V gene has CDR1 SGHAT and CDR2 FQNNGV. The CDR3 nucleotides are TGTGCCAGCAGCTTATTCGGGACAGTGTACTCTGGGGCCAACGTCCTGACTTTC. It codes for CASSLFGTVYSGANVLTF. Full variable domain (outside the CDR3, taken from reference TRBV11-2 and TRBJ2-6): EAGVAQSPRYKIIEKRQSVAFWCNPISGHATLYWYQQILGQGPKLLIQFQNNGVVDDSQLPKDRFSAERLKGVDSTLKIQPAKLEDSAVYLCASSLFGTVYSGANVLTFGAGSRLTVL.

CDR3 protein: CASSLEGLHYMNTEAFF. The CDR3 DNA follows: TGTGCCAGCAGCTTAGAGGGATTACATTACATGAACACTGAAGCTTTCTTT. The rearrangement joins TRBV7-8 to TRBJ1-1; D ambiguous. In germline, CDR1 is SGHVS, CDR2 FQNEAQ. CDR3 length: 17 residues. V was pared by 1 base and J by 0 bases, with 15 bases between.

The CDR3 nucleotides are TGTGCCACCAGTGGGGGTAGCGGGGATATCACAGATACGCAGTATTTT. This translates into CATSGGSGDITDTQYF. The chain joins TRBV24-1 to TRBJ2-3, with 8 bases identical to TRBD2. The V segment lost 5 bases and the J segment 2 bases; nucleotides outside the gene matches: 8. This CDR3 has 16 residues. Looked up from germline, CDR1 is KGHDR and CDR2 is SFDVKD.

The chain carries TRBV27 and TRBJ2-3; 9 bases match TRBD2. The V and J ends lost 2 bases and 0 bases, in that order; junction bases with no gene match: 9. The CDR3 contains 18 residues. Germline values: CDR1 MNHEY, CDR2 SMNVEV (reference sequence). The CDR3 nucleotides are TGTGCCAGCAGTTTAAGGTTCCCAGCGGGGGGCAGCACAGATACGCAGTATTTT. Its protein is CASSLRFPAGGSTDTQYF.

V is TRBV27 and J is TRBJ1-1; D uncertain. CDR3 size: 11 residues. Germline V gene data show CDR1 as MNHEY and CDR2 as SMNVEV (reference sequence). V lost 6 bases, J lost 0 bases, and 2 bases lay in between. The CDR3 DNA sequence: TGTGCCAGCAGGATGAACACTGAAGCTTTCTTT. It encodes CASRMNTEAFF.

The CDR3 is CASSLVRGNSPLHF. Written as DNA, the CDR3 is TGTGCCAGCAGCTTAGTTCGGGGGAATTCACCCCTCCACTTT. The genes are TRBV7-9 and TRBJ1-6, with D possibly matching TRBD1 (5 bases). Per germline, CDR1 SEHNR and CDR2 FQNEAQ (reference sequence). CDR3 length: 14 amino acids. V was trimmed by 1 base and J by 7 bases, leaving 8 bases between them.

The chain links TRBV19 to TRBJ1-1, with D tentatively TRBD1 (5 bases). The CDR3 is 11 amino acids. Germline loops: CDR1 LNHDA, CDR2 SQIVND (reference sequence). Trimming removed 5 bases from V and 10 bases from J, with 11 bases in between. The CDR3 region has the DNA TGTGCCAGTAGTGTCAGGGAGAGAGCTTTCTTT. Protein sequence: CASSVRERAFF.

This chain connects TRBV6-4 to TRBJ2-3, with 8 bases fitting TRBD2. Germline V gene data show CDR1 as MRHNA and CDR2 as SNTAGT. The CDR3 consists of 15 residues. The V segment lost 5 bases and the J segment 6 bases; nucleotides outside the gene matches: 10. CDR3 protein: CASSSGGARADTQYF. In DNA form, the CDR3 reads TGTGCCAGCAGTTCCGGGGGGGCCCGGGCGGATACGCAGTATTTT.

The chain links TRBV5-1 to TRBJ1-2, with D unresolved. The CDR3 is 13 amino acids. The germline V gene has CDR1 SGHRS and CDR2 YFSETQ. V was trimmed by 6 bases and J by 4 bases, leaving 13 bases between them. The CDR3 here is CASTEGESYGYTF. The CDR3 nucleotides are TGCGCCAGCACCGAGGGTGAAAGCTATGGCTACACCTTC.

V usage is TRBV29-1 and J usage is TRBJ1-4, with D possibly TRBD1 on 6 matching bases. V shed 4 bases and J shed 7 bases, with 19 bases lying between them. CDR1 is SQVTM and CDR2 is ANQGSEA in the germline V gene. The CDR3 totals 15 residues. CDR3 residues: CSVAETGGFVEKLFF. CDR3 DNA sequence: TGCAGCGTTGCAGAGACAGGAGGGTTTGTTGAAAAACTGTTTTTT.

The sample holds a few counts of this clone. The V and J genes are TRBV18 and TRBJ2-2, with TRBD1 identical over 8 bases. The CDR3 is 18 amino acids. The ends lost 2 bases at V and 2 bases at J; junction bases unmatched: 10. CDR1 and CDR2 (germline): KGHSH, LQKENI. CDR3 residues: CASSPAPAGQGNTGELFF. The CDR3 bases are TGTGCCAGCTCACCAGCCCCCGCCGGACAGGGCAACACCGGGGAGCTGTTTTTT.

This sequence joins TRBV4-2 and TRBJ2-7; D not resolved. This CDR3 is built from 13 residues. The germline V gene has CDR1 LGHNA and CDR2 YNFKEQ. Trimming took 0 bases from V and 7 from J, leaving 10 bases between them. The CDR3: CASSQDRKGEQYF. CDR3 sequence (DNA): TGTGCCAGCAGCCAAGATCGAAAGGGAGAGCAGTACTTC.

This clone was detected once. This chain links TRBV6-1 with TRBJ1-2; no firm D call. Trimming removed 3 bases at V and 6 bases at J, with 5 bases between. CDR1 and CDR2 (germline): MNHNS, SASEGT. The CDR3 runs to 11 residues. The CDR3 reads CASSDTNGYTF. The CDR3, as DNA: TGTGCCAGCAGTGACACGAATGGCTACACCTTC.

The rearrangement joins TRBV6-5 to TRBJ1-2; 10 nucleotides align to TRBD1. This CDR3 is 12 amino acids long. The germline V gene has CDR1 MNHEY and CDR2 SVGAGI. V shed 7 bases, J shed 7 bases, and the junction held 3 bases outside the gene matches. CDR3 in amino acids: CASNGQGVGYTF. CDR3 bases: TGTGCCAGCAACGGACAGGGGGTTGGCTACACCTTC.

J is TRBJ1-1 and V is TRBV7-9; no clear D gene. V lost 5 bases, J lost 1 base, and 14 bases lay in between. The CDR3 length is 15 residues. Per the germline V gene, CDR1 is SEHNR and CDR2 is FQNEAQ (reference sequence). The CDR3 reads CASSHSTGKNTEAFF. In DNA, the CDR3 is TGTGCCAGCAGCCACAGTACCGGAAAGAACACTGAAGCTTTCTTT.

This clone was seen only once. The chain has TRBV15 and TRBJ1-2; D remains unclear. The germline V gene has CDR1 LNHNV and CDR2 YYDKDF (reference sequence). The CDR3 spans 13 residues. Trimming took off 1 base at V and 7 bases at J, with 10 bases between the two ends. The CDR3 reads CATSRGGQVGYTF. The CDR3 region has the DNA TGTGCCACCAGCAGAGGGGGTCAGGTTGGCTACACCTTC. The complete variable domain, with remaining parts taken from reference TRBV15 and TRBJ1-2, reads DAMVIQNPRYQVTQFGKPVTLSCSQTLNHNVMYWYQQKSSQAPKLLFHYYDKDFNNEADTPDNFQSRRPNTSFCFLDIRSPGLGDTAMYLCATSRGGQVGYTFGSGTRLTVV.

The chain couples TRBV3-1 (or the pseudogene TRBV3-2) to TRBJ2-1, with TRBD2 identical over 14 bases. The V and J ends lost 4 bases and 2 bases, in that order; junction bases with no gene match: 1. The germline CDR1 and CDR2 sequences are LGHDT and YNNKEL (reference sequence). CDR3 size: 16 residues. The CDR3, as DNA: TGTGCCAGCAGCCGGACTAGCGGGGGGCCCTACAATGAGCAGTTCTTC. Translating it yields CASSRTSGGPYNEQFF.